The present T cell receptor beta chain was sequenced within a study of cytomegalovirus exposure and HLA in healthy donors. Study outcomes and limitations: In an earlier analysis, about 87% or about 30%: the productive usage of most TCR beta V segments. V- and J-gene trimming of TCR beta was linked (in a later analysis) to a missense DCLRE1C variant. As a later analysis revealed, most CMV-associated TCR beta chains appeared HLA-restricted. Accurate prediction of HLA-A and HLA-B alleles (for most subjects) was reportedly achieved from TCR beta sequences.

The PCR made use of 60 Vbeta and 13 Jbeta primers. TCRdb's table, derived via immunoSEQ multiplex PCR, lists solely in-frame clones and lacks some. The table records 140,000 to 150,000 clones, about 80% of them present only once. Per the germline V gene, CDR1 is GTSNPN and CDR2 is SVGIG (reference sequence). This CDR3 contains 15 residues. The V and J ends lost 2 bases and 4 bases respectively, with 15 bases between them. Worth noting for this clone: What it binds is not known.

The receptor comes from a female donor in good health and CMV-seronegative. This sequence joins TRBV30 and TRBJ1-3; D not resolved. The sample taken for sequencing was PBMCs. In nucleotides, the CDR3 is TGTGCCTGGAGTCCACCTGACTACTTCGGAAACACCATATATTTT. It translates to CAWSPPDYFGNTIYF.